Following are 6 T cell receptor beta chains from one sample sequenced in a study of immune evolution from preneoplasia to lung adenocarcinoma. The assay was immunoSEQ multiplex PCR, and TCRdb's table has in-frame clones only and misses some. The sample records more than 9,500 clones, approximately 87% being singletons. The sample was FFPE tissue from an adenomatous hyperplasia lung lesion. Described subset: atypical adenomatous hyperplasia (AAH), lung preneoplasia. The receptors come from a person between 45 and 75 years old with lung adenocarcinoma.

The chain carries TRBV2 and TRBJ1-1; D gene unclear. This CDR3 spans 15 amino acids. The V gene lost 9 bases and the J gene lost 0 bases, with 17 bases spanning the gap. Looked up from germline, CDR1 is SNHLY and CDR2 is FYNNEI. This CDR3 reads CASSRSSPMNTEAFF. The CDR3 DNA is TGTGCCAGTAGTAGGTCCTCCCCCATGAACACTGAAGCTTTCTTT.

CDR3 in DNA: TGTGCCATCAGTGAGTCGGGGGCGGGGAACACCGGGGAGCTGTTTTTT. Its translation is CAISESGAGNTGELFF. V gene TRBV10-3 combines with J gene TRBJ2-2; a possible D gene is TRBD1 (6 bases). The germline CDR1 and CDR2 sequences are ENHRY and SYGVKD. This CDR3 has 16 amino acids. V was pared by 0 bases and J by 1 base, with 9 bases between.

This chain links TRBV19 with TRBJ2-1; D remains unclear. Trimming took 6 bases from V and 2 from J, leaving 11 bases between them. This CDR3 has 14 residues. Germline V gene lookup returns CDR1 LNHDA and CDR2 SQIVND (reference sequence). CDR3 amino acids: CASRRADPYNEQFF. The DNA for the CDR3 is TGTGCCAGTAGACGGGCTGACCCCTACAATGAGCAGTTCTTC.

The chain employs TRBV19 and TRBJ2-5; 8 bases map to TRBD1. Germline V gene data show CDR1 as LNHDA and CDR2 as SQIVND (reference sequence). The V segment lost 6 bases and the J segment 0 bases; nucleotides outside the gene matches: 6. The CDR3 extends over 15 amino acids. CDR3 coding DNA: TGTGCCAGTAGAAACAGGGGGAATAACCAAGAGACCCAGTACTTC. Protein product: CASRNRGNNQETQYF. The full variable domain, with the rest looked up from reference TRBV19 and TRBJ2-5, is DGGITQSPKYLFRKEGQNVTLSCEQNLNHDAMYWYRQDPGQGLRLIYYSQIVNDFQKGDIAEGYSVSREKKESFPLTVTSAQKNPTAFYLCASRNRGNNQETQYFGPGTRLLVL.

The CDR3 nucleotides are TGCAGCGTTGACGGGAGTCGCACAGATACGCAGTATTTT. Translating gives CSVDGSRTDTQYF. The genes are TRBV29-1 and TRBJ2-3; TRBD2 might be the D (6 bases). The CDR3 sequence is 13 residues long. Germline CDR1 reads SQVTM; CDR2 reads ANQGSEA. Trimming shortened V by 3 bases and J by 1 base, and 8 bases separated the two germline ends.

The chain has TRBV4-2 and TRBJ2-3; unclear D gene. This CDR3 comprises 14 residues. The V gene's germline CDR1 is LGHNA and CDR2 YNFKEQ. V was clipped by 2 bases and J by 1 base, with 7 bases between them. In nucleotides, the CDR3 is TGTGCCAGCAGCCAATTGAAGGGCACAGATACGCAGTATTTT. Protein product: CASSQLKGTDTQYF.